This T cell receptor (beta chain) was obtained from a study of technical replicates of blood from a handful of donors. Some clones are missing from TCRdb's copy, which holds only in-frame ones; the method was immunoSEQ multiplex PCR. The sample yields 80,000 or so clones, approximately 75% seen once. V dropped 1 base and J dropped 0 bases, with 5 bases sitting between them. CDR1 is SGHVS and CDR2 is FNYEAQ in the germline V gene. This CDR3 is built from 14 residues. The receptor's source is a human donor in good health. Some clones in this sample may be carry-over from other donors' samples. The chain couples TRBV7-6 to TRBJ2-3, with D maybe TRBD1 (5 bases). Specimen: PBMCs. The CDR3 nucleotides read TGTGCCAGCAGCTTAGGACAGAGCACAGATACGCAGTATTTT. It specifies CASSLGQSTDTQYF.